A single sample is the source of the 15 T cell receptor beta chains below, sequenced in a study of blood T cell repertoires in COVID-19. The repertoire was sequenced with immunoSEQ multiplex PCR; TCRdb's copy has only in-frame clones and lacks some. The sample gives 55,000 to 80,000 clones, roughly 90% of which show up once; roughly 1.2% is in the top ten. The source material was peripheral blood. These TCRs come from a woman in her fifties or sixties with acute or convalescent COVID-19.

This chain connects TRBV6-2 or TRBV6-3 to TRBJ2-7; D not resolved. Deletions cut 6 bases from V and 3 bases from J, with 21 bases between. Germline V gives CDR1 MNHEY, CDR2 SVGEGT. The CDR3 covers 16 residues. This CDR3 is CASSPGVGLVFYEQYV. CDR3 nucleotide sequence: TGTGCCAGCAGCCCTGGCGTCGGGTTAGTTTTCTACGAGCAGTACGTC.

This rearrangement joins TRBV5-6 to TRBJ1-1, with D perhaps matching TRBD1 (5 bases). The germline CDR1 and CDR2 sequences are SGHDT and YYEEEE. The CDR3 length is 14 residues. Trimming left V 4 bases short and J 3 bases short, with 13 bases between. Here the CDR3 DNA reads TGTGCCAGCAGCCCTGGGGGGATTTACACTGAAGCTTTCTTT. This codes for CASSPGGIYTEAFF.

The chain is built from TRBV12-3 or TRBV12-4 and TRBJ1-2; no reliable D call. V was trimmed by 3 bases and J by 8 bases, leaving 10 bases between them. This CDR3 has 12 amino acids. CDR3 amino acids: CASSLGLGGYTF. CDR3 in DNA: TGTGCCAGCAGTTTGGGCCTCGGAGGCTACACCTTC.

The V call is TRBV4-3, the J call TRBJ2-5, with a weak D call TRBD2 (5 bases). The CDR3 consists of 14 residues. CDR1 LGHNA and CDR2 YSLEER come from the germline V gene. Trimming pared 0 bases from V and 5 bases from J, leaving 10 bases between. CDR3 sequence reads: CASSQDTRTETQYF. CDR3 sequence (DNA): TGCGCCAGCAGCCAAGATACTAGGACGGAGACCCAGTACTTC.

V and J are TRBV5-1 and TRBJ2-3; 8 nucleotides match TRBD2. V trimming: 1 base; J trimming: 2 bases; junction bases outside the gene matches: 12. The CDR3 is 18 residues long. Germline loops: CDR1 SGHRS, CDR2 YFSETQ. CDR3 coding DNA: TGCGCCAGCAGCTTGAGGGGATCAGCGGGGGAACTCACAGATACGCAGTATTTT. As protein: CASSLRGSAGELTDTQYF. Using reference TRBV5-1 and TRBJ2-3 for the parts outside the CDR3, the full variable domain is KAGVTQTPRYLIKTRGQQVTLSCSPISGHRSVSWYQQTPGQGLQFLFEYFSETQRNKGNFPGRFSGRQFSNSRSEMNVSTLELGDSALYLCASSLRGSAGELTDTQYFGPGTRLTVL.

The chain links TRBV20-1 to TRBJ1-2; 8 bases map to TRBD1. This CDR3 has 15 residues. In germline, CDR1 is DFQATT, CDR2 SNEGSKA (reference sequence). Germline trimming cut 3 bases from V and 8 bases from J; bases unmatched to any gene: 14. This chain's CDR3 is CSASFPGGSPLGYTF. The CDR3 coding sequence is TGCAGTGCTAGTTTCCCAGGGGGCTCCCCCTTGGGCTACACCTTC.

The rearrangement links TRBV9 to TRBJ1-4; maybe TRBD1 (5 bases). The CDR3 length is 13 residues. Trimming left V 4 bases short and J 6 bases short, with 10 bases between. The germline V gene has CDR1 SGDLS and CDR2 YYNGEE. CDR3 loop: CASSSGGDEKLFF. The CDR3 nucleotides are TGTGCCAGCAGCTCCGGGGGGGATGAAAAACTGTTTTTT.

This clone was counted a single time. The V gene is TRBV18, the J gene TRBJ1-2; 9 bases agree with TRBD1. After removal of 6 bases from V and 4 bases from J, the junction contained 6 bases not matched to a gene. The CDR3 contains 14 residues. Germline V gives CDR1 KGHSH, CDR2 LQKENI. The CDR3 loop reads CASSTDRGTYGYTF. The CDR3 nucleotides read TGTGCCAGCTCGACTGACAGGGGGACCTATGGCTACACCTTC.

The chain employs TRBV11-2 and TRBJ2-7, with a possible D match to TRBD1 (5 bases). Looked up from germline, CDR1 is SGHAT and CDR2 is FQNNGV. Trimming pared 1 base from V and 5 bases from J, leaving 12 bases between. The CDR3 extends over 14 amino acids. CDR3 protein: CASSLGSRADEQYV. Here the CDR3 DNA reads TGTGCCAGCAGCTTAGGATCCAGGGCGGACGAGCAGTACGTC.

The chain carries TRBV2 and TRBJ1-2, with a tentative D call TRBD1 (5 bases). The CDR3 runs to 15 residues. V dropped 3 bases and J dropped 0 bases, with 11 bases sitting between them. Germline-derived CDR1 and CDR2 are SNHLY and FYNNEI. The CDR3 protein is CASSENRWTNYGYTF. CDR3 nucleotides: TGTGCCAGCAGTGAGAACAGGTGGACTAACTATGGCTACACCTTC.

This clone was observed a few times. This chain uses TRBV5-6 with TRBJ2-2, with 7 bases lining up with TRBD1. Germline trimming cut 5 bases from V and 2 bases from J; bases unmatched to any gene: 3. The length of the CDR3 is 14 residues. Per the germline V gene, CDR1 is SGHDT and CDR2 is YYEEEE. The CDR3 coding sequence is TGTGCCAGCAGTCGGGACAGAAACACCGGGGAGCTGTTTTTT. Its translation: CASSRDRNTGELFF. Full variable domain (missing parts from reference TRBV5-6 and TRBJ2-2): DAGVTQSPTHLIKTRGQQVTLRCSPKSGHDTVSWYQQALGQGPQFIFQYYEEEERQRGNFPDRFSGHQFPNYSSELNVNALLLGDSALYLCASSRDRNTGELFFGEGSRLTVL.

V is TRBV4-3 and J is TRBJ2-1; TRBD2 is a possible D gene (6 bases). This CDR3 comprises 15 residues. Trimming stripped 1 base from V and 7 bases from J, with 14 bases between. Germline V lookup: CDR1 LGHNA, CDR2 YSLEER. CDR3 loop: CASSQALARMNEQFF. CDR3 nucleotides: TGCGCCAGCAGCCAAGCCCTAGCGCGGATGAATGAGCAGTTCTTC.

This clone came up once. This chain connects TRBV5-5 to TRBJ1-1; 7 nucleotides agree with TRBD1. Germline loops: CDR1 SGHKS, CDR2 YYEKEE (reference sequence). V shed 6 bases and J 4 bases; nucleotides not matched to a gene: 12. The CDR3 has 15 residues. CDR3 residues: CASTKEGASVTEAFF. Here the CDR3 DNA reads TGTGCCAGCACCAAAGAGGGGGCATCGGTCACTGAAGCTTTCTTT. Supplemented by reference TRBV5-5 and TRBJ1-1, the full variable domain reads DAGVTQSPTHLIKTRGQQVTLRCSPISGHKSVSWYQQVLGQGPQFIFQYYEKEERGRGNFPDRFSARQFPNYSSELNVNALLLGDSALYLCASTKEGASVTEAFFGQGTRLTVV.

The rearrangement uses TRBV7-9 and TRBJ2-2, with no clear D. V was trimmed by 7 bases and J by 4 bases, leaving 10 bases between them. Germline V lookup: CDR1 SEHNR, CDR2 FQNEAQ (reference sequence). The CDR3 loop spans 13 amino acids. The CDR3 loop reads CASTPRSTGELFF. In DNA form, the CDR3 reads TGTGCCAGCACCCCGCGGTCCACCGGGGAGCTGTTTTTT. Filled out from reference TRBV7-9 and TRBJ2-2, the complete variable domain reads DTGVSQNPRHKITKRGQNVTFRCDPISEHNRLYWYRQTLGQGPEFLTYFQNEAQLEKSRLLSDRFSAERPKGSFSTLEIQRTEQGDSAMYLCASTPRSTGELFFGEGSRLTVL.

The chain joins TRBV7-2 to TRBJ1-2, with D possibly matching TRBD1 (6 bases). The CDR3 runs 13 residues. Germline values: CDR1 SGHTA, CDR2 FQGNSA. V gave up 0 bases and J gave up 10 bases, with 12 bases separating them. The CDR3 nucleotides read TGTGCCAGCAGCTTAGCCCCAGACAGGCCCTACACCTTC. Translating it yields CASSLAPDRPYTF.